What follows are 17 T cell receptor beta chains derived from one specimen sequenced in a study of blood T cell repertoires in COVID-19. Produced via immunoSEQ multiplex PCR; TCRdb's table is partial and in-frame only. This sample yields roughly 210,000 clones, of which about 85% are seen a single time; 1.5% to 2% belongs to the top ten. The source material was peripheral blood. Receptor source: a man between 65 and 80 years old with acute or convalescent COVID-19.

J is TRBJ2-6 and V is TRBV4-3; D remains ambiguous. From germline, CDR1 is LGHNA and CDR2 YSLEER. Trimming removed 4 bases from V and 0 bases from J, with 7 bases in between. This CDR3 region has 15 residues. The chain's CDR3 is CASSRLSSGANVLTF. The CDR3 DNA reads as TGCGCCAGCAGCCGCCTAAGCTCTGGGGCCAACGTCCTGACTTTC.

The chain employs TRBV3-1 (or the pseudogene TRBV3-2) and TRBJ1-6; D uncertain. The CDR3 extends over 14 amino acids. The ends were cut back, 7 bases at V and 8 bases at J, with 15 bases in the middle. Germline V gene data show CDR1 as LGHDT and CDR2 as YNNKEL (reference sequence). The CDR3 here is CASNLLSSDSPLHF. The DNA of the CDR3 is TGTGCCAGCAATCTTCTGTCGTCGGATTCACCCCTCCACTTT.

The CDR3 loop is CASSLGTLAGGREQYF. CDR3 sequence (DNA): TGCGCCAGCAGCTTGGGCACCCTAGCGGGAGGGCGCGAGCAGTACTTC. This chain uses TRBV5-1 with TRBJ2-7, with 12 nucleotides matching TRBD2. The length of the CDR3 is 16 residues. Germline loops: CDR1 SGHRS, CDR2 YFSETQ. Losses at the gene ends were 0 bases for V and 6 bases for J; bases not matched to a gene: 7.

The rearrangement uses TRBV19 and TRBJ2-1; a possible D gene is TRBD1 (5 bases). The CDR3 is 13 amino acids. Germline V gene data show CDR1 as LNHDA and CDR2 as SQIVND (reference sequence). Trimming cost V 6 bases and J 9 bases, with 15 bases left between them. CDR3 nucleotides: TGTGCCAGTAGGGGGCTACAGGACGGTGAGCAGTTCTTC. Its protein product is CASRGLQDGEQFF.

This clone was observed once. V gene TRBV7-9 combines with J gene TRBJ1-4; tentatively, D is TRBD1 (5 bases). The V end was cut by 5 bases, the J end by 8 bases, with 21 bases between. CDR3 length equals 16 residues. Germline loops: CDR1 SEHNR, CDR2 FQNEAQ (reference sequence). The chain's CDR3 is CASSPKGGTGREKLFF. CDR3 bases: TGTGCCAGCAGCCCCAAAGGAGGGACGGGGAGGGAAAAACTGTTTTTT.

This CDR3 reads CASRPPTSGRSEQFF. Written as DNA, the CDR3 is TGTGCCAGCAGACCTCCGACTAGCGGGAGGTCTGAGCAGTTCTTC. This chain uses TRBV6-5 with TRBJ2-1; 13 bases are a match to TRBD2. J lost 9 bases, V lost 6 bases, and 8 bases had no gene match. Per germline, CDR1 MNHEY and CDR2 SVGAGI. CDR3 length equals 15 residues.

V is TRBV3-1 (or the pseudogene TRBV3-2) and J is TRBJ2-3, with a tentative D call TRBD2 (6 bases). The V end was cut by 4 bases, the J end by 5 bases, with 10 bases between. The V gene's germline CDR1 is LGHDT and CDR2 YNNKEL (reference sequence). This CDR3 is 13 amino acids long. The CDR3 region is CASSLRGKDTQYF. The CDR3 coding sequence is TGTGCCAGCAGCCTACGGGGGAAAGATACGCAGTATTTT.

The chain joins TRBV24-1 to TRBJ1-5; D is possibly TRBD1 (5 bases). Germline-derived CDR1 and CDR2 are KGHDR and SFDVKD. The CDR3 consists of 15 residues. V lost 1 base to trimming and J lost 7 bases, with 13 bases between them. The CDR3 protein is CATSDFLGARQPQHF. DNA of the CDR3: TGTGCCACCAGTGATTTCTTAGGGGCGCGACAGCCCCAGCATTTT.

The rearrangement joins TRBV13 to TRBJ1-2, with 9 bases identical to TRBD1. This CDR3 contains 13 residues. Losses at the gene ends were 5 bases for V and 8 bases for J; bases not matched to a gene: 6. Germline CDR1 PRHDT, CDR2 FYEKMQ (reference sequence). The CDR3 DNA reads TGTGCCAGCAGCCCCGGACAGGGGCTGGGCTACACCTTC. Residues: CASSPGQGLGYTF.

The chain uses TRBV7-2 and TRBJ2-3; possible D gene TRBD1, 5 bases. V was clipped by 1 base and J by 3 bases, with 5 bases between them. In germline, CDR1 is SGHTA, CDR2 FQGNSA. The CDR3 covers 13 residues. Here the CDR3 DNA reads TGTGCCAGCAGCTTAGACAGGACAGATACGCAGTATTTT. Encoded protein: CASSLDRTDTQYF. The full variable domain, its missing parts supplied by reference TRBV7-2 and TRBJ2-3, is GAGVSQSPSNKVTEKGKDVELRCDPISGHTALYWYRQSLGQGLEFLIYFQGNSAPDKSGLPSDRFSAERTGGSVSTLTIQRTQQEDSAVYLCASSLDRTDTQYFGPGTRLTVL.

The chain is built from TRBV18 and TRBJ2-5, with D maybe TRBD1 (6 bases). V shed 3 bases and J shed 3 bases, with 8 bases lying between them. CDR1 is KGHSH, CDR2 LQKENI, per germline. CDR3 size: 13 residues. CDR3 residues: CASSPGTKETQYF. CDR3 nucleotides: TGTGCCAGCTCACCCGGGACAAAAGAGACCCAGTACTTC.

The CDR3 spells CASSFDRAGGNEKLFF. The CDR3 region has the DNA TGTGCCAGCAGCTTCGACCGGGCGGGTGGTAATGAAAAACTGTTTTTT. The rearrangement uses TRBV7-9 and TRBJ1-4; D unclear. V was pared by 3 bases and J by 4 bases, with 15 bases between. Looked up from germline, CDR1 is SEHNR and CDR2 is FQNEAQ (reference sequence). The CDR3 is 16 residues long.

V gene TRBV2 combines with J gene TRBJ2-1, with TRBD2 matching 7 bases. Germline CDR1 and CDR2: SNHLY and FYNNEI. J gave up 0 bases and V 6 bases, and 5 bases lay outside the gene matches. The length of the CDR3 is 15 residues. The CDR3 here is CASRRGGSSYNEQFF. The CDR3 coding sequence is TGTGCCAGCAGGCGGGGCGGGAGCTCCTACAATGAGCAGTTCTTC. Drawing the rest from reference TRBV2 and TRBJ2-1, the complete variable domain is EPEVTQTPSHQVTQMGQEVILRCVPISNHLYFYWYRQILGQKVEFLVSFYNNEISEKSEIFDDQFSVERPDGSNFTLKIRSTKLEDSAMYFCASRRGGSSYNEQFFGPGTRLTVL.

The chain is built from TRBV29-1 and TRBJ1-2; TRBD1 matches 7 bases. The germline gives CDR1 SQVTM, CDR2 ANQGSEA. V gave up 2 bases and J gave up 7 bases; unmatched junction bases: 7. The CDR3 has 13 amino acids. This CDR3 reads CSVERGGGSGYTF. In DNA, the CDR3 is TGCAGCGTTGAACGAGGGGGCGGCAGTGGCTACACCTTC.

The chain joins TRBV27 to TRBJ1-2; D perhaps matches TRBD1 (5 bases). Trimming stripped 5 bases from V and 4 bases from J, with 23 bases between. Germline CDR1 is MNHEY and CDR2 is SMNVEV (reference sequence). This CDR3 region has 17 residues. CDR3 residues: CASSQYGNPNRPYGYTF. Here the CDR3 DNA reads TGTGCCAGCAGTCAATATGGGAACCCTAACAGGCCCTATGGCTACACCTTC.

V usage is TRBV19 and J usage is TRBJ2-3; D ambiguous. Germline V gives CDR1 LNHDA, CDR2 SQIVND (reference sequence). The CDR3 has 14 residues. V was clipped by 5 bases and J by 9 bases, with 18 bases between them. CDR3 bases: TGTGCCAGTAGTCCCCTCTTGAGAGCGAGGACGCAGTATTTT. Protein: CASSPLLRARTQYF.

The rearrangement joins TRBV7-3 to TRBJ2-2, with D possibly being TRBD2 (6 bases). CDR1 and CDR2 from the germline V gene are SGHTA and FQGTGA. V lost 3 bases, J lost 4 bases, and 21 bases lay in between. The CDR3 runs to 18 residues. The CDR3 DNA sequence: TGTGCCAGCAGCTTCTCCGCATTGGCGGGACGTTCCACCGGGGAGCTGTTTTTT. It codes for CASSFSALAGRSTGELFF.